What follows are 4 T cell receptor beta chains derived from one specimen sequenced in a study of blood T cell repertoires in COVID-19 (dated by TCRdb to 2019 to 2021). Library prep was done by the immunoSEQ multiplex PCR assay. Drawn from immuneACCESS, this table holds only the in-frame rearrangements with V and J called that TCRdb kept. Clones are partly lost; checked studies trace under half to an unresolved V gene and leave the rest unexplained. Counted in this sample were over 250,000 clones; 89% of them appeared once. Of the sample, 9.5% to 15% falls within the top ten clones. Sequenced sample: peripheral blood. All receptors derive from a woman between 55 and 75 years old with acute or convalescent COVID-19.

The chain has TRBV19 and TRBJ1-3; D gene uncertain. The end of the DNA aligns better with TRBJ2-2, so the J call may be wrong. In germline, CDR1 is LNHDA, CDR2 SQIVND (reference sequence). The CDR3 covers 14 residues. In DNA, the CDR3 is TGTGCCAGTAGTATAGGACCGAACACCGGGGAGCTGTTTTTT. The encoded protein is CASSIGPNTGELFF.

CDR3 sequence reads: CASSSPGLPTDTQYF. DNA of the CDR3: TGTGCCAGCAGCTCACCGGGACTGCCCACAGATACGCAGTATTTT. V gene TRBV6-2 or TRBV6-3 combines with J gene TRBJ2-3; D is perhaps TRBD2 (6 bases). The V end lost 6 bases, the J end lost 2 bases, and 15 bases lay between the germline ends. Germline V gene data show CDR1 as MNHEY and CDR2 as SVGEGT. The CDR3 length is 15 residues.

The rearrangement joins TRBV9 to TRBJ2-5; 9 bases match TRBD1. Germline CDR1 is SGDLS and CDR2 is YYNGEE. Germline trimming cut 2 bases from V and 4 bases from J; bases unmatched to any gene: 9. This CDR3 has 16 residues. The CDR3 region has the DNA TGTGCCAGCAGCGTCCACTCGACAGGGGGGGGAGAGACCCAGTACTTC. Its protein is CASSVHSTGGGETQYF.

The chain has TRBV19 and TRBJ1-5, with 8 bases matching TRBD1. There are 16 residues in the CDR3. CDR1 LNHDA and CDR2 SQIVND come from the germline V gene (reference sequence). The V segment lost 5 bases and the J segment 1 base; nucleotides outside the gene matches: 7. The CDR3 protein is CASSFLRQGSNQPQHF. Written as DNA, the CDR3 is TGTGCCAGTAGTTTCTTACGACAGGGGAGCAATCAGCCCCAGCATTTT.